Below are 9 T cell receptor beta chains sequenced from a single sample in a study of cytomegalovirus exposure and HLA in healthy donors. With 60 Vbeta and 13 Jbeta primers, the PCR was carried out. Here immunoSEQ multiplex PCR was the method, and the copy in TCRdb shows in-frame clones only, minus some. In the table there are about 83,000 clones, more than 60% of which are singletons. The sequenced sample consisted of PBMCs. The receptor set was obtained from a man in his late teens or twenties in good health and CMV-seropositive.

This clone was observed once. CDR3 region: CAGAPGQGANQPQHF. As DNA, the CDR3 is TGTGCCGGGGCACCGGGACAGGGGGCCAATCAGCCCCAGCATTTT. The rearrangement joins TRBV6-1 to TRBJ1-5, with TRBD1 identical over 12 bases. V lost 11 bases to trimming and J lost 3 bases; unmatched junction nucleotides: 8. Germline V gene data show CDR1 as MNHNS and CDR2 as SASEGT. The CDR3 length is 15 residues.

The chain recombines TRBV5-1 with TRBJ2-3; D is ambiguous. The germline V gene has CDR1 SGHRS and CDR2 YFSETQ. The CDR3 runs 15 residues. V was trimmed by 0 bases and J by 6 bases, leaving 14 bases between them. The CDR3 coding sequence is TGCGCCAGCAGCTTGGACGGGTCCCGACGGGATACGCAGTATTTT. This gives the protein CASSLDGSRRDTQYF.

The chain links TRBV7-2 to TRBJ2-5; 13 bases line up with TRBD2. Germline V gene sequence: CDR1 SGHTA, CDR2 FQGNSA. The CDR3 is 17 amino acids. V gave up 5 bases and J gave up 5 bases; unmatched junction bases: 11. The CDR3 region is CASSRTSGRARDETQYF. The DNA of the CDR3 is TGTGCCAGCAGCCGAACTAGCGGGAGGGCCCGGGATGAGACCCAGTACTTC.

The chain uses TRBV5-1 and TRBJ2-1; 7 positions match TRBD2. The length of the CDR3 is 15 residues. Trimming at V came to 6 bases and at J to 8 bases, leaving 14 bases not matched to a gene. Germline V gene lookup returns CDR1 SGHRS and CDR2 YFSETQ. DNA for the CDR3: TGCGCCAGCAACCAGCGGGACTCCGGACATCATGAGCAGTTCTTC. Translated, it gives CASNQRDSGHHEQFF.

The CDR3 region is CASRNRDRESEQYF. The CDR3 DNA is TGTGCCAGCAGGAACCGGGACAGGGAGTCCGAGCAGTACTTC. This sequence joins TRBV25-1 and TRBJ2-7; 9 bases line up with TRBD1. The CDR3 consists of 14 residues. With V trimmed by 6 bases and J by 6 bases, 9 bases remained unmatched. Germline-derived CDR1 and CDR2 are MGHDK and SYGVNS.

The chain combines TRBV29-1 with TRBJ2-7; possibly TRBD2 for D (6 bases). Trimming removed 6 bases at V and 9 bases at J, with 18 bases between. Germline lookup yields CDR1 SQVTM and CDR2 ANQGSEA. The CDR3 has 12 residues. The CDR3 DNA follows: TGCAGCGTACCCACCGGGAGCAGAGGGCAGTACTTC. Protein: CSVPTGSRGQYF.

This clone was picked up a small number of times. CDR3 DNA sequence: TGTGCCAGCAGTCCCAAGACAGGGGGCAATCAGCCCCAGCATTTT. The encoded protein is CASSPKTGGNQPQHF. The chain combines TRBV6-1 with TRBJ1-5; TRBD1 agrees at 8 bases. With V trimmed by 5 bases and J by 2 bases, 5 bases remained unmatched. Germline CDR1 and CDR2: MNHNS and SASEGT. The CDR3 is made up of 15 amino acids.

CDR3: CASSLRGRGTEAFF. As DNA, the CDR3 is TGTGCCAGCAGCCTCAGGGGGCGGGGGACTGAAGCTTTCTTT. This rearrangement joins TRBV27 to TRBJ1-1; TRBD1 agrees at 8 bases. J was trimmed by 5 bases and V by 6 bases; bases with no gene match: 8. The germline V gene encodes CDR1 MNHEY and CDR2 SMNVEV (reference sequence). This CDR3 comprises 14 residues.

Only one count was recorded for this clone. This chain uses TRBV11-1 with TRBJ2-3; possible D gene TRBD2, 6 bases. CDR3 length: 16 residues. V lost 1 base to trimming and J lost 0 bases, with 11 bases between them. Germline V CDR1 and CDR2: SGHAT, FQDESV (reference sequence). The chain's CDR3 is CASSLELAGSTDTQYF. For the CDR3, the DNA is TGTGCCAGCAGCTTAGAATTGGCGGGAAGCACAGATACGCAGTATTTT.